This T cell receptor beta chain was captured by sequencing in a study of blood T cell repertoires in COVID-19. TCRdb's table, derived via immunoSEQ multiplex PCR, lists solely in-frame clones and lacks some. The table has around 170,000 clones, about 90% seen once. Germline CDR1 reads SGHVS; CDR2 reads FQNEAQ. There are 15 residues in the CDR3. Trimming stripped 2 bases from V and 10 bases from J, with 18 bases between. The clonotype originates from a woman under 30 who had recovered from COVID-19. The sequenced material came from PBMCs or T cells enriched from blood (not recorded which). The J gene is TRBJ2-1, the V gene TRBV7-8; tentatively, D is TRBD1 (5 bases). CDR3 sequence (DNA): TGTGCCAGCAGCTTATTGTCCCGGACACCGGCGGAGCAGTTCTTC. This gives the protein CASSLLSRTPAEQFF.